The rows below give T cell receptor beta chains drawn from one sample of a study of shared T cell receptors in the human thymus. Profiled with immunoSEQ multiplex PCR; TCRdb holds only in-frame clones, not every one. The sample holds approximately 730,000 clones, around 85% seen once. These data were also filed under a second study, of human thymus T cells.

Sequences were obtained from thymocytes. These receptors all stem from a girl in the first two years of life with a congenital heart defect. Each CDR3 is given with its conserved first and last residue. A D gene is named only where the DNA matches it firmly. A row's size may be missing; if present it is once, few, many or a size class.

v_gene	abundance	d_gene	j_gene	CDR3nt	CDR3aa
TRBV7-2	once	TRBD2	TRBJ2-5	TGTGCCAGCACGCGGGGGGGCCAAGAGACCCAGTACTTC	CASTRGGQETQYF
TRBV15	NA	NA	TRBJ1-6	TGTGCCACCAGGGAGGGACCCTATAATTCACCCCTCCACTTT	CATREGPYNSPLHF
TRBV4-1	NA	NA	TRBJ2-3	TGCGCCAGCAGCCAAGAGTCAGGCCCACCCACAGATACGCAGTATTTT	CASSQESGPPTDTQYF
TRBV28	NA	NA	TRBJ1-5	TGTGCCAGCAGGTTAGTCAGTGGAGGCAATCAGCCCCAGCATTTT	CASRLVSGGNQPQHF
TRBV4-1	NA	TRBD1	TRBJ2-7	TGCGCCAGCAGCCAAGCCGAAAGGACAGGAAGCTACGAGCAGTACTTC	CASSQAERTGSYEQYF
TRBV6-1	NA	TRBD2	TRBJ2-7	TGTGCCAGCAGTGATCGACTAGCGGGGGGATCCTACGAGCAGTACTTC	CASSDRLAGGSYEQYF
TRBV11-2	few	TRBD1	TRBJ1-3	TGTGCCAGCAGCTGCCGGGACAGGGAGAACACCATATATTTT	CASSCRDRENTIYF
TRBV6-6	NA	NA	TRBJ1-5	TGTGCCAGCAGTTACCTACCGGTTGTTCAGCATTTT	CASSYLPVVQHF
TRBV13	NA	NA	TRBJ2-4	TGTGCCAGCAGCCCTCGGAGGGTTGAAAACATTCAGTACTTC	CASSPRRVENIQYF
TRBV6-4	NA	TRBD2	TRBJ2-1	TGTGCCAGCAGTGCTAGCGGGGGGTCCTACAATGAGCAGTTCTTC	CASSASGGSYNEQFF
TRBV6-4	NA	TRBD2	TRBJ2-1	TGTGCCAGCAGTGACTCGATAGTGTTAGCGGGCGCCCTTTCCTACAATGAGCAGTTCTTC	CASSDSIVLAGALSYNEQFF
TRBV1	NA	NA	TRBJ2-3	TGCACCAGCAGCCTTCAGGGAACGGGCACAGATACGCAGTATTTT	CTSSLQGTGTDTQYF
TRBV5-1	NA	TRBD1	TRBJ1-2	TGCGCCAGCGGATTAACAGGGGATGATGGCTACACCTTC	CASGLTGDDGYTF
TRBV6-4	NA	NA	TRBJ1-5	TGTGCCACCAAAAAGGGATCGGGGATCAATCAGCCCCAGCATTTT	CATKKGSGINQPQHF
TRBV19	NA	NA	TRBJ2-2	TGTGCCAGTAGTATCATACAGGGACCCGGGGAGCTGTTTTTT	CASSIIQGPGELFF
TRBV25-1	NA	NA	TRBJ1-1	TGTGCCAGCAGTGGGACCCTGGGGAGACGGTACAAGAGAACTGAAGCTTTCTTT	CASSGTLGRRYKRTEAFF
TRBV2	NA	TRBD1	TRBJ2-7	TGTGCCAGCAACCTCCGACAGGGTATGAGCTACGAGCAGTACTTC	CASNLRQGMSYEQYF
TRBV9	NA	TRBD1	TRBJ2-4	TGTGCCAGCAGCGTATCCCTGGACAGGGGGGATAAAAACATTCAGTACTTC	CASSVSLDRGDKNIQYF
TRBV19	NA	TRBD1	TRBJ2-6	TGTGCCAGTACCCTAGGACAGGGAGGTCCTCCTTCTGGGGCCAACGTCCTGACTTTC	CASTLGQGGPPSGANVLTF
TRBV29-1	NA	TRBD1	TRBJ1-3	TGCAGCGTTGAAGCTGGGGACAGAGGAAACACCATATATTTT	CSVEAGDRGNTIYF
TRBV2	NA	NA	TRBJ1-1	TGTGCCAGCAGTGTCCAGCGGCAGGGGCGGGTTACTGAAGCTTTCTTT	CASSVQRQGRVTEAFF
TRBV5-1	NA	NA	TRBJ1-5	TGCGCCAGCAGCCCGGGGGGTGTGACAGGCCGGGGCCATCAGCCCCAGCATTTT	CASSPGGVTGRGHQPQHF
TRBV5-1	few	TRBD1	TRBJ1-1	TGCGCCAGCAGCTGGGCCGGGACAGCTACTGAAGCTTTCTTT	CASSWAGTATEAFF
TRBV9	NA	TRBD2	TRBJ2-5	TGTGCCAGCAGCGGGAGGACTAGCGGTCGGGGGTTTGAAGAGACCCAGTACTTC	CASSGRTSGRGFEETQYF
TRBV11-2	NA	TRBD2	TRBJ2-3	TGTGCCAGCAGCAACGGGACTAGCGGGGGAGGCACAGATACGCAGTATTTT	CASSNGTSGGGTDTQYF
TRBV28	NA	NA	TRBJ1-5	TGTGCCAGCAGACCGAGGACAGATATTAACTATCAGCCCCAGCATTTT	CASRPRTDINYQPQHF
TRBV27	NA	TRBD1	TRBJ1-4	TGTGCCAGCAGGATCAGGGGGAGTGAAAAACTGTTTTTT	CASRIRGSEKLFF
TRBV7-2	NA	TRBD1	TRBJ1-2	TGTGCCAGCAGTACATATACCGACAGGGTTGACTATGGCTACACCTTC	CASSTYTDRVDYGYTF
TRBV2	NA	TRBD2	TRBJ2-7	TGTGCCAGCAGTGGTGGACTAGACCAACCAACCTACGAGCAGTACTTC	CASSGGLDQPTYEQYF
TRBV29-1	NA	TRBD1	TRBJ1-2	TGCAGCGTTGACCTCGGACAGGGGGCTAGGGTCAACTATGGCTACACCTTC	CSVDLGQGARVNYGYTF
TRBV6-5	few	TRBD1	TRBJ1-6	TGTGCCAGCAGTTATTGGACAGGCAAAAATTCACCCCTCCACTTT	CASSYWTGKNSPLHF
TRBV6-6	NA	TRBD1	TRBJ2-7	TGTGCCAGCAGTTTATACAGGGGCGAGCAGTACTTC	CASSLYRGEQYF
TRBV7-8	NA	NA	TRBJ1-5	TGTGCCAGCAGCTTACCCGAGACGGGAGGCAATCAGCCCCAGCATTTT	CASSLPETGGNQPQHF
TRBV5-1	NA	NA	TRBJ2-1	TGCGCCAGCAGCTTGGCCGTACCGAGCTCCTACAATGAGCAGTTCTTC	CASSLAVPSSYNEQFF